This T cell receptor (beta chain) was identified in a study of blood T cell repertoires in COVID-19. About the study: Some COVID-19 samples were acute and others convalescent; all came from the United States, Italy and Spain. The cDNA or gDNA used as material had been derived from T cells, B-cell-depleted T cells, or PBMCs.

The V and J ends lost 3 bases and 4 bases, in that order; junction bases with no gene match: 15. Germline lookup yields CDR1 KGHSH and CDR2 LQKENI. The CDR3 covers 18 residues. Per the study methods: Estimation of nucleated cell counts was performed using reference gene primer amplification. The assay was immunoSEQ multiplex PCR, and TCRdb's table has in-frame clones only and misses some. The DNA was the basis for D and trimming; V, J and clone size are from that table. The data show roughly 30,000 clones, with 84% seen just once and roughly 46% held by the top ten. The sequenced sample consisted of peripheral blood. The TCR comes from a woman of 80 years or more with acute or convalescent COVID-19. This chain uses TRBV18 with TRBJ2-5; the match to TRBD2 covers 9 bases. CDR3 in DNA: TGTGCCAGCTCACCGGCGGGGGGGAACTTACTGGTCCGAGAGACCCAGTACTTC. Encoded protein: CASSPAGGNLLVRETQYF.